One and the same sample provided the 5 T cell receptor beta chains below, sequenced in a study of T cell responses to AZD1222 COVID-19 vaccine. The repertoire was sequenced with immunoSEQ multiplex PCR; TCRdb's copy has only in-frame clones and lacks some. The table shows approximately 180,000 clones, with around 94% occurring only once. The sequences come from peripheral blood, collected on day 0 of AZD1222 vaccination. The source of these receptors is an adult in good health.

The DNA for the CDR3 is TGTGCCAGCAGTTACTCGACTCGGAACACCATATATTTT. Its protein product is CASSYSTRNTIYF. The V and J genes are TRBV6-6 and TRBJ1-3; D gene uncertain. Germline CDR1 and CDR2: MNHNY and SVGAGI (reference sequence). The CDR3 is made up of 13 amino acids. V lost 0 bases and J 7 bases, leaving 7 bases between the germline ends.

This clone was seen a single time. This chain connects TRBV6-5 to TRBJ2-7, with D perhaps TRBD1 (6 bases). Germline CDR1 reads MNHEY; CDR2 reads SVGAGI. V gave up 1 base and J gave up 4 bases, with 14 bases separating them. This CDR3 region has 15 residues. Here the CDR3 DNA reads TGTGCCAGCAGTTACTTGGGGACAAATTTTTACGAGCAGTACTTC. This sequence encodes CASSYLGTNFYEQYF.

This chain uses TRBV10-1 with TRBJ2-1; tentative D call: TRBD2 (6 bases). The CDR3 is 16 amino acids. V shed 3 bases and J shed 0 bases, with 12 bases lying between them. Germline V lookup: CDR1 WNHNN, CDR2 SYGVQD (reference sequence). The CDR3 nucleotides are TGCGCCAGCAGTGACCTCTCCGGGAGCTCCTACAATGAGCAGTTCTTC. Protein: CASSDLSGSSYNEQFF.

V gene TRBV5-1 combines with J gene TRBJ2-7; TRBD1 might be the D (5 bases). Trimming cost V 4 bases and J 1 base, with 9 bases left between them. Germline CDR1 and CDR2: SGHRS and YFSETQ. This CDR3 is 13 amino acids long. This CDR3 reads CASSMGRSYEQYF. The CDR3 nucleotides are TGCGCCAGCAGCATGGGGCGGTCCTACGAGCAGTACTTC.

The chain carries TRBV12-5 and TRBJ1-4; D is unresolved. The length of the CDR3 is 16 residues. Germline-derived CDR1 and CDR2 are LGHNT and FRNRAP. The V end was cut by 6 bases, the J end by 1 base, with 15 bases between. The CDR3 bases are TGTGCTAGTGGCCCCTCTGCGGGTGTAACTAATGAAAAACTGTTTTTT. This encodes CASGPSAGVTNEKLFF.